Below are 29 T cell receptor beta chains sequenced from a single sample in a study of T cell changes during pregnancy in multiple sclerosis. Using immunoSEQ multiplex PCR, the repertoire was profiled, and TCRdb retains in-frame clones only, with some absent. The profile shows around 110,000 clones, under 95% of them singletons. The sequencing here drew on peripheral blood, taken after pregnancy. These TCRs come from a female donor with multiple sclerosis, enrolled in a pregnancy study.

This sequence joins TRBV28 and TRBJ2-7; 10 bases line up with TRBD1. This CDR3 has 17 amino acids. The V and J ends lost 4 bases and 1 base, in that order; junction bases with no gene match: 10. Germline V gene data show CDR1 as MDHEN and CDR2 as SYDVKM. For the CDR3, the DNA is TGTGCCAGCAGTTCCCGATTGAGACAGGGGGCGTCCTACGAGCAGTACTTC. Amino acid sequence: CASSSRLRQGASYEQYF.

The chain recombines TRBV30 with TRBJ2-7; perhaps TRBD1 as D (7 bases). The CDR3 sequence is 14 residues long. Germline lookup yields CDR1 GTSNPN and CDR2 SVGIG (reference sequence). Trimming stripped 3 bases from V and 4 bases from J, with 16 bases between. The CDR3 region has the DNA TGTGCCTGGAGCGGCGGGACAGCTTTATACGAGCAGTACTTC. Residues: CAWSGGTALYEQYF.

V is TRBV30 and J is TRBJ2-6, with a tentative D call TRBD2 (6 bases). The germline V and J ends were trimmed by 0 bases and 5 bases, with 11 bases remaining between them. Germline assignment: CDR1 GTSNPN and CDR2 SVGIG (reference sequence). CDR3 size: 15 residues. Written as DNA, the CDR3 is TGTGCCTGGAGTGTTGGGGGGTCCTGGGCCAACGTCCTGACTTTC. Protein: CAWSVGGSWANVLTF.

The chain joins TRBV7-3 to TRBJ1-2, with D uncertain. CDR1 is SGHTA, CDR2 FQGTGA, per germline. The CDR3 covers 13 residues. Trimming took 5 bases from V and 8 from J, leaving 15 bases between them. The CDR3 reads CASSDDSQGGYTF. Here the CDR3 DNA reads TGTGCCAGCAGCGATGACTCCCAAGGCGGCTACACCTTC.

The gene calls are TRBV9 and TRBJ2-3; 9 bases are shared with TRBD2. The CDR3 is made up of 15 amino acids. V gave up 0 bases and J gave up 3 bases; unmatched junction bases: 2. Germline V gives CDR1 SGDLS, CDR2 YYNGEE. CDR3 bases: TGTGCCAGCAGCGTAGGGAGCGGGGGGACAGATACGCAGTATTTT. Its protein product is CASSVGSGGTDTQYF.

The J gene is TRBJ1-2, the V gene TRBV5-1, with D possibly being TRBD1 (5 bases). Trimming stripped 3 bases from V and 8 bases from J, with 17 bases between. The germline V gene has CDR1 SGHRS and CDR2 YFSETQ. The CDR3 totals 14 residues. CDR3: CASSSLGVQEGYTF. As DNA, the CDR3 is TGCGCCAGCAGCTCTTTAGGGGTTCAGGAGGGCTACACCTTC.

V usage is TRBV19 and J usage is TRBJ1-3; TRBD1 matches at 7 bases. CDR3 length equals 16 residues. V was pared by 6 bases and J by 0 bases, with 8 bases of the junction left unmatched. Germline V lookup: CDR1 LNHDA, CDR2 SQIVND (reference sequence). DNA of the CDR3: TGTGCCAGTAGCCGGGACAGCCAGAGCTCTGGAAACACCATATATTTT. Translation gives CASSRDSQSSGNTIYF.

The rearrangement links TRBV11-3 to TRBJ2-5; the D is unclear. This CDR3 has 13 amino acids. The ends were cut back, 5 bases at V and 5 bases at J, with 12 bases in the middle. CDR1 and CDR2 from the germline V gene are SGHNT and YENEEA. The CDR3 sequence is CASSLSWRETQYF. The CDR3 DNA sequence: TGTGCCAGCAGCCTTTCATGGCGGGAGACCCAGTACTTC.

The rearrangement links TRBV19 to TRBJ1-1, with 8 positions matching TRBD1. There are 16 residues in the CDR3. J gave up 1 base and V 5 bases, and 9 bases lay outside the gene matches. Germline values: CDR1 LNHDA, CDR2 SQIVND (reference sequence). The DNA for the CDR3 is TGTGCCAGTAGTCTCTTGACGGGACAGGCGAACACTGAAGCTTTCTTT. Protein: CASSLLTGQANTEAFF. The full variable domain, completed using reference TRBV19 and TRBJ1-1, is DGGITQSPKYLFRKEGQNVTLSCEQNLNHDAMYWYRQDPGQGLRLIYYSQIVNDFQKGDIAEGYSVSREKKESFPLTVTSAQKNPTAFYLCASSLLTGQANTEAFFGQGTRLTVV.

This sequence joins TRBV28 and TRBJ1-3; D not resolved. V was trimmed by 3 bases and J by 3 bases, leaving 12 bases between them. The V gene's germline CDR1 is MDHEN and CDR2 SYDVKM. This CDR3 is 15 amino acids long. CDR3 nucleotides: TGTGCCAGCAGTTTTCCCGGGGTGGGTGGAAACACCATATATTTT. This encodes CASSFPGVGGNTIYF.

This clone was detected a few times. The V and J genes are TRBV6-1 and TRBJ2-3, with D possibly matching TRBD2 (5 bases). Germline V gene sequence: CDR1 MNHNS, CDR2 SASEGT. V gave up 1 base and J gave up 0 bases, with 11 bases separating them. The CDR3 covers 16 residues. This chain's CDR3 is CASSEVLADSTDTQYF. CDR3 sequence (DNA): TGTGCCAGCAGTGAAGTCCTAGCCGACAGCACAGATACGCAGTATTTT.

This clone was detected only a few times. CDR3 sequence: CASNREMNTEAFF. The DNA for the CDR3 is TGTGCCAGCAACCGGGAAATGAACACTGAAGCTTTCTTT. This sequence joins TRBV6-1 and TRBJ1-1, with no clear D. The CDR3 has 13 amino acids. Trimming removed 7 bases at V and 0 bases at J, with 9 bases between. Per the germline V gene, CDR1 is MNHNS and CDR2 is SASEGT.

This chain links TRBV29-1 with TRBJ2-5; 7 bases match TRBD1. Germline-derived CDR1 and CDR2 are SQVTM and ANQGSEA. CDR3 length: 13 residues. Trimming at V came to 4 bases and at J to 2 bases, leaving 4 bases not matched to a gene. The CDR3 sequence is CSVGGRGQETQYF. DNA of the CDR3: TGCAGCGTTGGGGGCAGGGGGCAAGAGACCCAGTACTTC.

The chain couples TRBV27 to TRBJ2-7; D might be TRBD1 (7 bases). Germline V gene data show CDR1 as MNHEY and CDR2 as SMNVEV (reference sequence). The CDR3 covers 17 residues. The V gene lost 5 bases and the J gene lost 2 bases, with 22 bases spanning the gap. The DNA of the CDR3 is TGTGCCAGCAGTCCGTGGGGGGCGACAGGGCTTACCTACGAGCAGTACTTC. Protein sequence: CASSPWGATGLTYEQYF.

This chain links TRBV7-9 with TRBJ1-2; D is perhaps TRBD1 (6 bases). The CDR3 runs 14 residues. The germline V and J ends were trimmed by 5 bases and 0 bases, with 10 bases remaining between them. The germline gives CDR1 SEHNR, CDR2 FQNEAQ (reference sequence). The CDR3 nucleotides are TGTGCCAGCAGCGAAGGGGGTCCTAACTATGGCTACACCTTC. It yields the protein CASSEGGPNYGYTF. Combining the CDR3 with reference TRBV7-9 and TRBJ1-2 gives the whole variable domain DTGVSQNPRHKITKRGQNVTFRCDPISEHNRLYWYRQTLGQGPEFLTYFQNEAQLEKSRLLSDRFSAERPKGSFSTLEIQRTEQGDSAMYLCASSEGGPNYGYTFGSGTRLTVV.

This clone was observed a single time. The CDR3 is CASHVTGRRSNQPQHF. The CDR3 nucleotides are TGTGCCAGCCACGTAACAGGGCGACGTAGCAATCAGCCCCAGCATTTT. V and J are TRBV19 and TRBJ1-5; tentative D call: TRBD1 (6 bases). This CDR3 contains 16 residues. V was trimmed by 9 bases and J by 0 bases, leaving 18 bases between them. CDR1 and CDR2 from the germline V gene are LNHDA and SQIVND (reference sequence).

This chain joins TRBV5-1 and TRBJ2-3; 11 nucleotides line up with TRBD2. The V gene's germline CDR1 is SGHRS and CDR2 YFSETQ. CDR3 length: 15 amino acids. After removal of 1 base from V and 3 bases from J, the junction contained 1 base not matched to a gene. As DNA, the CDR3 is TGCGCCAGCAGCTTGTTAGCGGGGGGGACAGATACGCAGTATTTT. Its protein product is CASSLLAGGTDTQYF.

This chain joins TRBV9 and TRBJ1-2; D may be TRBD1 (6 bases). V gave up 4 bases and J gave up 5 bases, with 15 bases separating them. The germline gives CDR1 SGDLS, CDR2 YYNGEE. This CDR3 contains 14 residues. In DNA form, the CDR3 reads TGTGCCAGCAGCCCCAGGGGAGATGAGTATGGCTACACCTTC. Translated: CASSPRGDEYGYTF.

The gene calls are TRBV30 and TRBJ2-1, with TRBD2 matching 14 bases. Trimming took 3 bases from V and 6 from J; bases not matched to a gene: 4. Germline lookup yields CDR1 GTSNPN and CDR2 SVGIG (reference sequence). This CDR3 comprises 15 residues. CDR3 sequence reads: CAWRYGLAGGNEQFF. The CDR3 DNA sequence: TGTGCCTGGAGGTACGGACTAGCGGGAGGCAATGAGCAGTTCTTC.

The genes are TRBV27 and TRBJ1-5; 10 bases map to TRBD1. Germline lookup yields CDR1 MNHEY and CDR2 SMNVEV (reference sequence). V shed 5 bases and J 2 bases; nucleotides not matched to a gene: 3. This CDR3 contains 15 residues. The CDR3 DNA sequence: TGTGCCAGCAGTCCCGACAGGGGGCGCAATCAGCCCCAGCATTTT. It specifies CASSPDRGRNQPQHF.

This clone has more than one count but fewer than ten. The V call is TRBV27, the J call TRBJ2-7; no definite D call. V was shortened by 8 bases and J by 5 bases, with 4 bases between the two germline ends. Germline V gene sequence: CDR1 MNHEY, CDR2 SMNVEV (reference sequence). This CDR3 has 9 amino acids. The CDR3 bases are TGTGCCAGCTCAAACGAGCAGTACTTC. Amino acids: CASSNEQYF.

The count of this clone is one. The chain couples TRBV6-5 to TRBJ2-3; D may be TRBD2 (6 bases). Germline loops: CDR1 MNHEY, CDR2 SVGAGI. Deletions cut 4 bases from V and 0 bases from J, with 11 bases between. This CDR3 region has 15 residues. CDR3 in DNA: TGTGCCAGCAGTTTCGGGGGATTTAGCACAGATACGCAGTATTTT. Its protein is CASSFGGFSTDTQYF.

The CDR3 here is CASSHRDNEQFF. As DNA, the CDR3 is TGTGCCAGCAGCCACAGGGACAATGAGCAGTTCTTC. The chain recombines TRBV7-3 with TRBJ2-1; D perhaps matches TRBD1 (6 bases). CDR1 is SGHTA and CDR2 is FQGTGA in the germline V gene. V dropped 5 bases and J dropped 5 bases, with 7 bases sitting between them. This CDR3 has 12 amino acids.

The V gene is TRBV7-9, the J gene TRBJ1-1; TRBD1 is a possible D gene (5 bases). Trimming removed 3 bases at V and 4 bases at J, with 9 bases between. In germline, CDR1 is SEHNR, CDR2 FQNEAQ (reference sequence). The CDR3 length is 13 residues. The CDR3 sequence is CASSFGGSTEAFF. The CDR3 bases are TGTGCCAGCAGCTTCGGGGGATCCACTGAAGCTTTCTTT.

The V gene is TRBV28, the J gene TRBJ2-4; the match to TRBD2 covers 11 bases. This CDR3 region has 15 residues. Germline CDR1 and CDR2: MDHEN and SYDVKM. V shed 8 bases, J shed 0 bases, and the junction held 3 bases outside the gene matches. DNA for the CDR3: TGTGCCAGCGGGACTAGCGGACTAGCCAAAAACATTCAGTACTTC. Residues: CASGTSGLAKNIQYF. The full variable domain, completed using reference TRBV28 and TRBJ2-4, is DVKVTQSSRYLVKRTGEKVFLECVQDMDHENMFWYRQDPGLGLRLIYFSYDVKMKEKGDIPEGYSVSREKKERFSLILESASTNQTSMYLCASGTSGLAKNIQYFGAGTRLSVL.

CDR3 protein: CASSELVSVNEKLFF. The CDR3 DNA follows: TGTGCCAGCAGTGAACTGGTCAGCGTTAATGAAAAACTGTTTTTT. V and J are TRBV2 and TRBJ1-4; D gene uncertain. The CDR3 sequence is 15 residues long. The V gene lost 2 bases and the J gene lost 4 bases, with 11 bases spanning the gap. Germline V gives CDR1 SNHLY, CDR2 FYNNEI.

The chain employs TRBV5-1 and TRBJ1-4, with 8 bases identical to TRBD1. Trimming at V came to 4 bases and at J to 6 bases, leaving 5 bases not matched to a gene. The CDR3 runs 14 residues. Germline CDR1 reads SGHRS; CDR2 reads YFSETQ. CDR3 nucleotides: TGCGCCAGCAGCCGACAGGGGTTAGATGAAAAACTGTTTTTT. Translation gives CASSRQGLDEKLFF.

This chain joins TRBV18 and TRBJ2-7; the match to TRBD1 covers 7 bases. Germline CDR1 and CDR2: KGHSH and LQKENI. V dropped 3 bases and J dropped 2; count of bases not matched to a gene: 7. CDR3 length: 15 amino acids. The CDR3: CASSPPGQLTYEQYF. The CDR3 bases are TGTGCCAGCTCACCTCCGGGACAGCTTACCTACGAGCAGTACTTC.

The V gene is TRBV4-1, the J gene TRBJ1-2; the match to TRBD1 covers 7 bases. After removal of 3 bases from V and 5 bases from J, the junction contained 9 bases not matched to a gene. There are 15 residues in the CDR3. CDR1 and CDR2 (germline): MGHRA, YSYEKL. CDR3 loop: CASSHPRTGEYGYTF. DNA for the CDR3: TGCGCCAGCAGCCACCCTCGGACAGGCGAATATGGCTACACCTTC.